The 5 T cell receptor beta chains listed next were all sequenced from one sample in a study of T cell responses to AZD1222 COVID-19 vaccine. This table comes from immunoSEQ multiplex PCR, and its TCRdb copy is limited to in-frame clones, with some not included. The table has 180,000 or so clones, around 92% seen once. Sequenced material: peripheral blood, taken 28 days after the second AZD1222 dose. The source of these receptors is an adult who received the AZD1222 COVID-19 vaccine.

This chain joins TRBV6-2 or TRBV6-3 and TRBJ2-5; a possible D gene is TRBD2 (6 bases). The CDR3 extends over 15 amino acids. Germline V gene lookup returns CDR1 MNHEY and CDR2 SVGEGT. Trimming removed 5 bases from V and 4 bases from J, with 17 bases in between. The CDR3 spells CASSRAGGLGETQYF. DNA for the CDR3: TGTGCCAGCAGTAGGGCAGGAGGGCTTGGAGAGACCCAGTACTTC.

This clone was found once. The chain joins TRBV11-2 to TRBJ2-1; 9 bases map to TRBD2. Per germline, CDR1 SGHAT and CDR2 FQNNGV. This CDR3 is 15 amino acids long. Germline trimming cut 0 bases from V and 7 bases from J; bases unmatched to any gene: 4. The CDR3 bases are TGTGCCAGCAGCTTAGAAGCGGGGGGCATTAATGAGCAGTTCTTC. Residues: CASSLEAGGINEQFF.

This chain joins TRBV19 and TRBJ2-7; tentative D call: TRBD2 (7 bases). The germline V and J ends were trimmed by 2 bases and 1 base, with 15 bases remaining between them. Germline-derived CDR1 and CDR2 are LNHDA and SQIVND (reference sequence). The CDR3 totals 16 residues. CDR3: CASSIRGADGSYEQYF. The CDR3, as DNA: TGTGCCAGTAGTATACGGGGGGCGGATGGATCCTACGAGCAGTACTTC. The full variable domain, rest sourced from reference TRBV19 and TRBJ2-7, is DGGITQSPKYLFRKEGQNVTLSCEQNLNHDAMYWYRQDPGQGLRLIYYSQIVNDFQKGDIAEGYSVSREKKESFPLTVTSAQKNPTAFYLCASSIRGADGSYEQYFGPGTRLTVT.

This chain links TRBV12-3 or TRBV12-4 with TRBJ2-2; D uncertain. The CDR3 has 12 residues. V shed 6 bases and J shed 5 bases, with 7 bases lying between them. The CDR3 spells CASRKRTGELFF. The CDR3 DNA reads TGTGCCAGCAGGAAAAGAACCGGGGAGCTGTTTTTT.

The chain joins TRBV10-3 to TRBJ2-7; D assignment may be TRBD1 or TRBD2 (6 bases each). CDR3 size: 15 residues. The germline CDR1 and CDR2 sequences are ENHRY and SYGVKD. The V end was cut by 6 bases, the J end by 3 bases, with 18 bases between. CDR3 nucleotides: TGTGCCATCAGCCCTTCGGGAGACAGGAGCTACGAGCAGTACTTC. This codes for CAISPSGDRSYEQYF.